The TCR beta chain described here comes from a study of shared clonotypes between healthy human individuals. Regarding the study as a whole: Genetic and exposure-history diversity was limited by the small donor number. Clonotype sharing among the donors was expected to vary with sequencing depth.

The data were produced by immunoSEQ multiplex PCR, yet TCRdb's version contains in-frame clones alone and is incomplete. The sample records fewer than 850,000 clones, less than 95% being singletons. On this clone: The antigen is not known.

This TCR derives from a man aged 18 to 30 in good health. Some clones in this sample may be carry-over from other donors' samples. Sequencing was carried out using memory CD8+ T cells from PBMCs. Subset denoted: CD45RO+ cells pooled with CCR7-negative TemRA cells.

The CDR3 coding sequence is TGTGCCAGCAGCCAAGATCCCGGACAGGGGGTAAACTATGGCTACACCTTC. Its protein is CASSQDPGQGVNYGYTF. The chain combines TRBV4-2 with TRBJ1-2, with TRBD1 matching over 10 bases. From germline, CDR1 is LGHNA and CDR2 YNFKEQ. The CDR3 extends over 17 amino acids. V shed 0 bases, J shed 2 bases, and the junction held 6 bases outside the gene matches.